Reported below is one T cell receptor beta chain. Its antigen is currently unknown. Treatment: over 15 received Ad26.COV2.S at low or high dose, single or two shots; 5 received placebo; per-sample allocation not given. Specimens were obtained on day 63 following the first vaccine or placebo injection. These data come from a study of Ad26.COV2.S vaccination and SARS-CoV-2 variants. Study conclusions and caveats: Vaccinees reportedly had broad spike-specific CD8+ and CD4+ T cell responses.

The assay was immunoSEQ multiplex PCR, and TCRdb's table has in-frame clones only and misses some. Here the sample spans around 400,000 clones, approximately 91% being singletons. The V gene lost 7 bases and the J gene lost 9 bases, with 22 bases spanning the gap. The germline gives CDR1 MDHEN, CDR2 SYDVKM. The CDR3 length is 16 residues. The V call is TRBV28, the J call TRBJ1-6; a possible D gene is TRBD1 (6 bases). This clonotype originated in a person aged 18 to 65 who received the Ad26.COV2.S COVID-19 vaccine or a placebo. This material consisted of peripheral blood, taken in a trial of Ad26.COV2.S vaccine versus placebo. CDR3 DNA: TGTGCCAGCACCTCCGGCTTGGGGGGGGCACGTTCACCCCTCCACTTT. Protein sequence: CASTSGLGGARSPLHF.